This T cell receptor (beta chain) was captured in a study of human T cells and chemical hapten exposure. Turning to the study itself: Affected patients, primarily female, had alopecia areata, totalis or universalis. Study-level points and caveats: Alopecia affected the donors, so their immune response may differ from healthy people's. TCRs above 1 in 1000 frequency stayed constant with DPC sensitization.

Time point given: pre-sensitization, week 0. The treatment denotes: therapeutic diphenylcyclopropenone sensitization with weekly scalp DPC. Samples of blood were obtained prior to the application of each patch test. In TCRdb, the RACE reads were re-called with MiXCR into one record per CDR3 protein. The sample records more than 50,000 distinct CDR3 sequences, around 7% being singletons. CDR3 size: 12 residues. V was cut by 3 bases and J by 7 bases, with 6 bases left in between. This clonotype was counted ten times or more. Its specificity is unknown. This TCR was recovered from a woman aged 30 to 39 with alopecia areata. Some clones in this sample may be carry-over from other donors' samples. The genes are TRBV12-3 or TRBV12-4 and TRBJ1-4; D gene ambiguous. The sequencing here drew on whole blood, taken in connection with sensitization to the hapten diphenylcyclopropenone (DPC). The CDR3 sequence is CASSFLGEKLFF. CDR3 sequence (DNA): TGTGCCAGCAGTTTCTTGGGTGAAAAACTGTTTTTT.